Below, 23 T cell receptor beta chains from the same sample are listed, as sequenced in a study of blood T cell repertoires in COVID-19. Sequencing was performed with immunoSEQ multiplex PCR; in TCRdb, only in-frame clones are kept and a portion is missing. This table holds some 200,000 clones, around 87% found once. Sequenced: PBMCs or T cells enriched from blood (not recorded which). The receptors come from a woman in her twenties or thirties who had recovered from COVID-19.

CDR3: CASSSQGAGGFSHTGELFF. For the CDR3, the DNA is TGTGCCAGTAGTTCCCAGGGAGCGGGGGGATTCTCGCACACCGGGGAGCTGTTTTTT. The chain joins TRBV19 to TRBJ2-2, with TRBD2 matching over 9 bases. Germline CDR1 is LNHDA and CDR2 is SQIVND (reference sequence). The CDR3 contains 19 residues. Losses at the gene ends were 5 bases for V and 3 bases for J; bases not matched to a gene: 16.

The J gene is TRBJ2-7, the V gene TRBV29-1; the match to TRBD2 covers 11 bases. J lost 3 bases, V lost 7 bases, and 11 bases had no gene match. Germline values: CDR1 SQVTM, CDR2 ANQGSEA. The CDR3 contains 15 residues. The CDR3 reads CSAHLGLAEGYEQYF. The CDR3 region has the DNA TGCAGCGCTCACTTGGGACTAGCGGAGGGCTACGAGCAGTACTTC.

The rearrangement joins TRBV2 to TRBJ1-4; D uncertain. The CDR3 extends over 11 amino acids. The germline V gene encodes CDR1 SNHLY and CDR2 FYNNEI. V shed 1 base and J shed 10 bases, with 4 bases lying between them. The CDR3 here is CASSEEAKLFF. The CDR3 DNA is TGTGCCAGCAGTGAAGAAGCAAAACTGTTTTTT.

J is TRBJ1-2 and V is TRBV6-5; 7 positions match TRBD1. Germline lookup yields CDR1 MNHEY and CDR2 SVGAGI. This CDR3 is built from 12 residues. With V trimmed by 5 bases and J by 6 bases, 3 bases remained unmatched. As DNA, the CDR3 is TGTGCCAGCAGTCGACAGGGCCATGGCTACACCTTC. It specifies CASSRQGHGYTF.

The chain recombines TRBV2 with TRBJ1-6; D unclear. Germline assignment: CDR1 SNHLY and CDR2 FYNNEI. CDR3 size: 15 residues. Trimming stripped 4 bases from V and 4 bases from J, with 11 bases between. Here the CDR3 DNA reads TGTGCCAGCAGTGGCCGGGTGAGTTATAATTCACCCCTCCACTTT. Its translation is CASSGRVSYNSPLHF. The variable domain in full, completed from reference TRBV2 and TRBJ1-6, reads EPEVTQTPSHQVTQMGQEVILRCVPISNHLYFYWYRQILGQKVEFLVSFYNNEISEKSEIFDDQFSVERPDGSNFTLKIRSTKLEDSAMYFCASSGRVSYNSPLHFGNGTRLTVT.

The V gene is TRBV5-1, the J gene TRBJ2-2; 8 nucleotides align to TRBD2. The CDR3 runs 17 residues. Germline loops: CDR1 SGHRS, CDR2 YFSETQ. The J segment lost 4 bases and the V segment lost 4 bases, leaving 12 bases of the junction unmatched. The chain's CDR3 is CASSHSSSGGFTGELFF. Written as DNA, the CDR3 is TGCGCCAGCAGCCACTCCTCGAGCGGGGGATTCACCGGGGAGCTGTTTTTT.

The chain couples TRBV18 to TRBJ1-5, with 12 bases that match TRBD1. CDR3 size: 17 residues. The ends lost 3 bases at V and 1 base at J; junction bases unmatched: 4. The V gene's germline CDR1 is KGHSH and CDR2 LQKENI. The DNA of the CDR3 is TGTGCCAGCTCACCGGGACAGGGGGCGGCGAGCAATCAGCCCCAGCATTTT. Its protein is CASSPGQGAASNQPQHF. The full variable domain, in which reference TRBV18 and TRBJ1-5 provide the parts outside the CDR3, is NAGVMQNPRHLVRRRGQEARLRCSPMKGHSHVYWYRQLPEEGLKFMVYLQKENIIDESGMPKERFSAEFPKEGPSILRIQQVVRGDSAAYFCASSPGQGAASNQPQHFGDGTRLSIL.

The chain recombines TRBV19 with TRBJ1-4; a weak D match, TRBD1 (5 bases). CDR1 LNHDA and CDR2 SQIVND come from the germline V gene (reference sequence). The ends were cut back, 10 bases at V and 6 bases at J, with 15 bases in the middle. The CDR3 has 13 amino acids. CDR3 DNA: TGTGCCACTTGCGGGGACGGGTATGAAAAACTGTTTTTT. Translation gives CATCGDGYEKLFF.

The rearrangement joins TRBV7-8 to TRBJ2-7; D is perhaps TRBD2 (5 bases). V lost 7 bases and J 6 bases, leaving 13 bases between the germline ends. The CDR3 runs to 12 residues. CDR1 is SGHVS, CDR2 FQNEAQ, per germline. The CDR3 region has the DNA TGTGCCAGCACCGAATCGGCGGGCGAGCAGTACTTC. Translated, it gives CASTESAGEQYF.

CDR3 amino acids: CASSQDVAGGNTIYF. CDR3 in DNA: TGTGCCAGCAGCCAAGATGTAGCAGGGGGAAACACCATATATTTT. The chain joins TRBV3-1 (or the pseudogene TRBV3-2) to TRBJ1-3, with D possibly matching TRBD1 (5 bases). CDR3 size: 15 residues. Germline CDR1 LGHDT, CDR2 YNNKEL (reference sequence). V dropped 0 bases and J dropped 4 bases, with 10 bases sitting between them.

CDR3 coding DNA: TGTGCCAGTAGTATATTGGACAGGGATGATTCACCCCTCCACTTT. Amino acids: CASSILDRDDSPLHF. V is TRBV19 and J is TRBJ1-6; 8 positions agree with TRBD1. The CDR3 has 15 residues. Germline V lookup: CDR1 LNHDA, CDR2 SQIVND (reference sequence). V shed 2 bases and J 8 bases; nucleotides not matched to a gene: 5.

This clone was seen once. J is TRBJ1-1 and V is TRBV5-8; D ambiguous. Germline loops: CDR1 SGHTS, CDR2 YDEGEE. Trimming took off 7 bases at V and 4 bases at J, with 20 bases between the two ends. The CDR3 has 15 amino acids. The CDR3 loop reads CASYPEVRRITEAFF. As DNA, the CDR3 is TGTGCCAGCTACCCCGAGGTTCGGAGGATCACTGAAGCTTTCTTT.

The gene calls are TRBV7-9 and TRBJ2-2, with 9 nucleotides matching TRBD1. Trimming cost V 6 bases and J 0 bases; bases outside gene matches: 2. The germline V gene encodes CDR1 SEHNR and CDR2 FQNEAQ (reference sequence). The CDR3 loop spans 15 amino acids. The CDR3, as DNA: TGTGCCAGCAGATACAGGGGGCCGAACACCGGGGAGCTGTTTTTT. Translating it yields CASRYRGPNTGELFF.

This chain joins TRBV2 and TRBJ1-5; D is perhaps TRBD1 (6 bases). This CDR3 is 13 amino acids long. V dropped 6 bases and J dropped 7 bases, with 13 bases sitting between them. Germline CDR1 is SNHLY and CDR2 is FYNNEI. This CDR3 reads CASRTGPGQPQHF. The CDR3 DNA reads as TGTGCCAGCAGGACAGGTCCGGGGCAGCCCCAGCATTTT.

This chain links TRBV5-4 with TRBJ2-7; perhaps TRBD1 as D (6 bases). The CDR3 sequence is 15 residues long. The V end lost 3 bases, the J end lost 3 bases, and 16 bases lay between the germline ends. Looked up from germline, CDR1 is SGHNT and CDR2 is YYREEE (reference sequence). The CDR3 nucleotides are TGTGCCAGCAGCTCGCCGGGACAACTCTTCTACGAGCAGTACTTC. This encodes CASSSPGQLFYEQYF.

The chain recombines TRBV10-3 with TRBJ1-1, with 9 bases matching TRBD1. Per germline, CDR1 ENHRY and CDR2 SYGVKD. The CDR3 length is 15 residues. Trimming removed 9 bases from V and 0 bases from J; junction bases left unmatched: 8. The CDR3 sequence is CAITGGAYMNTEAFF. The CDR3 DNA is TGTGCCATAACAGGGGGCGCGTACATGAACACTGAAGCTTTCTTT.

The sample holds a few counts of this clone. The rearrangement joins TRBV4-3 to TRBJ1-2; D call uncertain. This CDR3 spans 15 amino acids. V shed 1 base and J shed 2 bases, with 11 bases lying between them. Germline assignment: CDR1 LGHNA and CDR2 YSLEER. This CDR3 is CASSQGYSRNYGYTF. The CDR3 coding sequence is TGCGCCAGCAGCCAAGGTTACAGTAGAAACTATGGCTACACCTTC.

The gene calls are TRBV18 and TRBJ1-1; D uncertain. V dropped 2 bases and J dropped 4 bases, with 11 bases sitting between them. The germline V gene has CDR1 KGHSH and CDR2 LQKENI. The CDR3 sequence is 14 residues long. The CDR3 DNA reads TGTGCCAGCTCACCAGGGGAGGATAGCACTGAAGCTTTCTTT. Amino acids: CASSPGEDSTEAFF.

The rearrangement uses TRBV19 and TRBJ1-2; no clear D. Germline lookup yields CDR1 LNHDA and CDR2 SQIVND (reference sequence). Trimming left V 1 base short and J 8 bases short, with 14 bases between. There are 14 residues in the CDR3. Here the CDR3 reads CASSIARQVEGYTF. The CDR3 nucleotides are TGTGCCAGTAGTATAGCACGGCAGGTTGAGGGCTACACCTTC.

The chain uses TRBV10-3 and TRBJ1-2, with 7 bases identical to TRBD1. The CDR3 covers 15 residues. The ends lost 3 bases at V and 0 bases at J; junction bases unmatched: 4. The V gene's germline CDR1 is ENHRY and CDR2 SYGVKD. The CDR3, as DNA: TGTGCCATCAGTGACGAGGGACAGTCTAACTATGGCTACACCTTC. Its translation is CAISDEGQSNYGYTF.

This clone was counted only a few times. The V call is TRBV7-9, the J call TRBJ1-1; D may be TRBD1 (5 bases). The length of the CDR3 is 14 residues. Trimming stripped 7 bases from V and 3 bases from J, with 15 bases between. Germline lookup yields CDR1 SEHNR and CDR2 FQNEAQ (reference sequence). CDR3 protein: CASNWRGDDTEAFF. The CDR3 DNA reads TGTGCCAGCAACTGGCGGGGGGACGACACTGAAGCTTTCTTT. Together with reference TRBV7-9 and TRBJ1-1, the CDR3 gives the full variable domain: DTGVSQNPRHKITKRGQNVTFRCDPISEHNRLYWYRQTLGQGPEFLTYFQNEAQLEKSRLLSDRFSAERPKGSFSTLEIQRTEQGDSAMYLCASNWRGDDTEAFFGQGTRLTVV.

The gene calls are TRBV4-3 and TRBJ2-7, with a possible D match to TRBD2 (5 bases). The germline CDR1 and CDR2 sequences are LGHNA and YSLEER. V lost 4 bases and J 0 bases, leaving 10 bases between the germline ends. The CDR3 consists of 14 residues. CDR3 coding DNA: TGCGCCAGCAGCCGACTACTTCTCTCCTACGAGCAGTACTTC. The encoded protein is CASSRLLLSYEQYF.

CDR3 residues: CASNDRSFTDTQYF. In nucleotides, the CDR3 is TGCGCCAGCAATGACAGGTCCTTCACAGATACGCAGTATTTT. The chain joins TRBV4-1 to TRBJ2-3, with D possibly matching TRBD1 (6 bases). This CDR3 contains 14 residues. CDR1 is MGHRA and CDR2 is YSYEKL in the germline V gene. V was trimmed by 7 bases and J by 2 bases, leaving 13 bases between them.